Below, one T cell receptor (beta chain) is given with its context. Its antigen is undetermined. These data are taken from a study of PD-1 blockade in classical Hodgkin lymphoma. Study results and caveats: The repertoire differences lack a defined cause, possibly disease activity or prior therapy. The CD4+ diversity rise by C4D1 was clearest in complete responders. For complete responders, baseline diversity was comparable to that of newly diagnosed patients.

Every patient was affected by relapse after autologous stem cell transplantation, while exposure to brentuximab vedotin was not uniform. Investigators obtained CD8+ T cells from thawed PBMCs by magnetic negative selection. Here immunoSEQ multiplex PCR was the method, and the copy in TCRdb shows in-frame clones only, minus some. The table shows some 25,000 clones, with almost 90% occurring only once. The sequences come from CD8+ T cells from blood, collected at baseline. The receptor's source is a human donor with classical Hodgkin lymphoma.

The CDR3 DNA sequence: TGTGCCAGCAGTTATGGGACGAACACTGAAGCTTTCTTT. It is translated as CASSYGTNTEAFF. The J gene is TRBJ1-1, the V gene TRBV27; D may be TRBD1 (5 bases). The germline V gene has CDR1 MNHEY and CDR2 SMNVEV (reference sequence). The CDR3 loop spans 13 amino acids. V lost 4 bases and J lost 1, with 7 bases in between.